The present entry profiles one TCR beta chain with its context. This sample is drawn from a study of blood T cell repertoires in COVID-19. V lost 4 bases to trimming and J lost 4 bases, with 10 bases between them. CDR3 length: 14 residues. Germline V gene sequence: CDR1 LNHDA, CDR2 SQIVND (reference sequence). Sequencing was performed with immunoSEQ multiplex PCR; in TCRdb, only in-frame clones are kept and a portion is missing. The sample carries 55,000 to 75,000 clones, roughly 84% recorded once. The chain is built from TRBV19 and TRBJ2-2; TRBD1 is a possible D gene (6 bases). The TCR originated in a man aged 55 to 70 with COVID-19, enrolled during active disease. Sample: peripheral blood. CDR3 protein: CASSTSGATGELFF. CDR3 DNA: TGTGCCAGTAGTACCTCAGGGGCCACCGGGGAGCTGTTTTTT.